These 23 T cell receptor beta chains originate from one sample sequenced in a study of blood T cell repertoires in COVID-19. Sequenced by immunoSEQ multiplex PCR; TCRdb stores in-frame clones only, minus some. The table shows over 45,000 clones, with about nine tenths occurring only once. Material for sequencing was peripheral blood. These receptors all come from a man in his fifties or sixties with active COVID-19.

CDR3 loop: CASKVQGTSGYGYTF. Here the CDR3 DNA reads TGTGCCAGCAAGGTACAGGGAACCTCTGGGTATGGCTACACCTTC. The chain carries TRBV6-5 and TRBJ1-2, with D possibly TRBD1 on 6 matching bases. This CDR3 is built from 15 residues. The V and J ends lost 7 bases and 5 bases respectively, with 20 bases between them. Germline CDR1 and CDR2: MNHEY and SVGAGI.

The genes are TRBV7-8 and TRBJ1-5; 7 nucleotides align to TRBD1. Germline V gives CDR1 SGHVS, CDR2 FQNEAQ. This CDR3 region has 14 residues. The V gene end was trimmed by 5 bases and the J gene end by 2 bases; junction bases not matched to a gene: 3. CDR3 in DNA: TGTGCCAGCAGCGACAGGGAGGGCAATCAGCCCCAGCATTTT. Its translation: CASSDREGNQPQHF.

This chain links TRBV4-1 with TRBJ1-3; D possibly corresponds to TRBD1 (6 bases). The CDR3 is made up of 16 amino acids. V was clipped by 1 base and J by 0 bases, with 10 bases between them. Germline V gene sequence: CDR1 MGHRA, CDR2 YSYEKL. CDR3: CASSQVQGISGNTIYF. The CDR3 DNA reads TGCGCCAGCAGCCAAGTACAGGGAATCTCTGGAAACACCATATATTTT.

CDR3 protein: CASSPEARGELFF. CDR3 in DNA: TGCGCCAGCAGCCCGGAGGCGAGGGGGGAGCTGTTTTTT. The chain uses TRBV5-1 and TRBJ2-2; tentatively, D is TRBD2 (5 bases). Trimming left V 4 bases short and J 8 bases short, with 12 bases between. Germline values: CDR1 SGHRS, CDR2 YFSETQ. CDR3 length: 13 residues.

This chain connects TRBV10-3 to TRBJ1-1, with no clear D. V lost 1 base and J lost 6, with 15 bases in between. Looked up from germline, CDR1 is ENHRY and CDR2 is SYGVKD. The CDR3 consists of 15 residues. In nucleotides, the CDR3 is TGTGCCATCAGTGAGTACACTGACTACCCCCCTGAAGCTTTCTTT. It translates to CAISEYTDYPPEAFF.

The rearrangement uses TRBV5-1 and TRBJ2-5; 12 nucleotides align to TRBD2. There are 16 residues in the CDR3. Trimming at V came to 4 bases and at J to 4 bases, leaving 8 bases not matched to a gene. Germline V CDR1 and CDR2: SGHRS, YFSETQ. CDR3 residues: CASSLQTSGGGETQYF. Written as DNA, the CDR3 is TGCGCCAGCAGCCTCCAGACTAGCGGGGGAGGAGAGACCCAGTACTTC. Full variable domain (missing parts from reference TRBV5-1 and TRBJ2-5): KAGVTQTPRYLIKTRGQQVTLSCSPISGHRSVSWYQQTPGQGLQFLFEYFSETQRNKGNFPGRFSGRQFSNSRSEMNVSTLELGDSALYLCASSLQTSGGGETQYFGPGTRLLVL.

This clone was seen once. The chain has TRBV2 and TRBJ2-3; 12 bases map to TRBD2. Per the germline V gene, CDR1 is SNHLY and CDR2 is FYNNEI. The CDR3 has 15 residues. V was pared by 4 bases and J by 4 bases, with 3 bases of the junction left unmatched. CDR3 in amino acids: CASSGLAGGADTQYF. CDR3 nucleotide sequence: TGTGCCAGCAGTGGGCTAGCGGGAGGGGCAGATACGCAGTATTTT.

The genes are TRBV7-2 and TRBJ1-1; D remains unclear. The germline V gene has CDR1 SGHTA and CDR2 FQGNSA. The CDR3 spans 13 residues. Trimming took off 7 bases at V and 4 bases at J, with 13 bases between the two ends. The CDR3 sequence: CASILRLGTEAFF. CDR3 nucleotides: TGTGCCAGCATCCTGAGGTTGGGCACTGAAGCTTTCTTT. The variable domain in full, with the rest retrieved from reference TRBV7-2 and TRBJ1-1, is GAGVSQSPSNKVTEKGKDVELRCDPISGHTALYWYRQSLGQGLEFLIYFQGNSAPDKSGLPSDRFSAERTGGSVSTLTIQRTQQEDSAVYLCASILRLGTEAFFGQGTRLTVV.

CDR3 amino acids: CASSLSPSVRGQETQYF. As DNA, the CDR3 is TGTGCCAGCAGCTTATCCCCCAGCGTGAGGGGGCAAGAGACCCAGTACTTC. The chain couples TRBV7-7 to TRBJ2-5; weak D call: TRBD1 (6 bases). This CDR3 is 17 amino acids long. CDR1 and CDR2 from the germline V gene are SSHAT and FNYEAQ (reference sequence). V was pared by 2 bases and J by 2 bases, with 18 bases between.

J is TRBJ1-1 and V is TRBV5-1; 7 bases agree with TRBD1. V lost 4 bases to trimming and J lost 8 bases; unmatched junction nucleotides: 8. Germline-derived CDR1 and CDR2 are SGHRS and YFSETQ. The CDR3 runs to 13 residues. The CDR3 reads CASSLTGPTEAFF. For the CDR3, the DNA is TGCGCCAGCAGCCTGACAGGGCCCACGGAAGCTTTCTTT.

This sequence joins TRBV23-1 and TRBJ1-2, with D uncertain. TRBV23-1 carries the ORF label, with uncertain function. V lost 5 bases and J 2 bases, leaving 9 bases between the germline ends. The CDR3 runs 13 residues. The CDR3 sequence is CASSEDTNYGYTF. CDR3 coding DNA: TGCGCCAGCAGTGAAGATACAAACTATGGCTACACCTTC.

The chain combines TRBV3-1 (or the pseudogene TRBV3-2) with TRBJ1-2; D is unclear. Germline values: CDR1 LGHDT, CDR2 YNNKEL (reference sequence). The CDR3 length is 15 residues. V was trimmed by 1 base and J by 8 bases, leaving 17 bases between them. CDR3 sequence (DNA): TGTGCCAGCAGCCAAGGGAGAGAGGGCCCTCCGGGCTACACCTTC. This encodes CASSQGREGPPGYTF.

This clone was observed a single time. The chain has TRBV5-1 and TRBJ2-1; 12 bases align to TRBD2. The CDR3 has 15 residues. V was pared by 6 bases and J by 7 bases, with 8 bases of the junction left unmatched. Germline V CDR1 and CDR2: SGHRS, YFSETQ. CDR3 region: CASTLALAGGNEQFF. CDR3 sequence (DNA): TGCGCCAGCACCCTAGCGCTAGCGGGAGGGAATGAGCAGTTCTTC.

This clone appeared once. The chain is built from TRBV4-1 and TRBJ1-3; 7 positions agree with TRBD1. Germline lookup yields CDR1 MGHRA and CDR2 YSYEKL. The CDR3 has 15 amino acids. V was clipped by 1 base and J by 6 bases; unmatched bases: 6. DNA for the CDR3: TGCGCCAGCAGCCAAGTAGACAGGGAAGCAAACACCATATATTTT. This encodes CASSQVDREANTIYF.

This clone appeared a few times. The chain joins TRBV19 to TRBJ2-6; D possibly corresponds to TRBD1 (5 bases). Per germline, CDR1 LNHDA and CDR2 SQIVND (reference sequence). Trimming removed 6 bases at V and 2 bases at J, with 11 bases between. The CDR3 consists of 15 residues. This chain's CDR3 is CASRDQGPGANVLTF. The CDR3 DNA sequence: TGTGCCAGTAGGGACCAGGGTCCTGGGGCCAACGTCCTGACTTTC.

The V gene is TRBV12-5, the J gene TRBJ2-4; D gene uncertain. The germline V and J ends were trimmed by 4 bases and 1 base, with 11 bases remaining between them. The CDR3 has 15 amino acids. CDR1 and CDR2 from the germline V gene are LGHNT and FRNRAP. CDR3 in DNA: TGTGCTAGTGGTTCCGGTACAGCCGCCAAAAACATTCAGTACTTC. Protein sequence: CASGSGTAAKNIQYF.

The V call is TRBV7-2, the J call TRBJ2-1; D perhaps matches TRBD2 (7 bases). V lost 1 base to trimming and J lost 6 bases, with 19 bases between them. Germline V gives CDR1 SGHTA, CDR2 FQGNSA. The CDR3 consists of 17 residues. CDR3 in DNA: TGTGCCAGCAGCTTAGAGGGGGGGGCCCTAGACGGCAATGAGCAGTTCTTC. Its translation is CASSLEGGALDGNEQFF.

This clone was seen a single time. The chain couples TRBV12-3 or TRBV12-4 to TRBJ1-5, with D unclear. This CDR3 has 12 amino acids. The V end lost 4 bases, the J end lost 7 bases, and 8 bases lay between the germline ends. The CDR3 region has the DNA TGTGCCAGCAGTTCCCCCGAGCAGCCCCAGCATTTT. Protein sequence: CASSSPEQPQHF.

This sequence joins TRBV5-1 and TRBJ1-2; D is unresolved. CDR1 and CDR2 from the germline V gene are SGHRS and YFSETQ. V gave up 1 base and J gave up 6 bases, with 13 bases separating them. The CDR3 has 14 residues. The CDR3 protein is CASSLTGFPHGYTF. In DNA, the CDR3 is TGCGCCAGCAGCTTGACCGGGTTCCCCCATGGCTACACCTTC.

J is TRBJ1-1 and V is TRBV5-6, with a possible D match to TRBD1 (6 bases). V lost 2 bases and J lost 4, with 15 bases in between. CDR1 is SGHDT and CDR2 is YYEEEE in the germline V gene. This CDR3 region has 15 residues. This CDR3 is CASSFTGRSGTEAFF. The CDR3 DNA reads TGTGCCAGCAGCTTTACAGGGCGTTCCGGCACTGAAGCTTTCTTT.

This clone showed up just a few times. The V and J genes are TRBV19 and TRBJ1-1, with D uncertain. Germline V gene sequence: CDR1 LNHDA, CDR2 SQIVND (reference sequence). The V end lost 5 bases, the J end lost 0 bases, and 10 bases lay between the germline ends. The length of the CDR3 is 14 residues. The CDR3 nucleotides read TGTGCCAGTAGTCCCTCCGGGATGAACACTGAAGCTTTCTTT. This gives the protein CASSPSGMNTEAFF.

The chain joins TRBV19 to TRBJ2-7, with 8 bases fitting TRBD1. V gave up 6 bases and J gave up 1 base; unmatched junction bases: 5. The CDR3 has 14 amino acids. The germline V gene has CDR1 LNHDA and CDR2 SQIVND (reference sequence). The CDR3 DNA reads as TGTGCCAGTAGGATGACAGGGGAATCCTACGAGCAGTACTTC. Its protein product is CASRMTGESYEQYF.

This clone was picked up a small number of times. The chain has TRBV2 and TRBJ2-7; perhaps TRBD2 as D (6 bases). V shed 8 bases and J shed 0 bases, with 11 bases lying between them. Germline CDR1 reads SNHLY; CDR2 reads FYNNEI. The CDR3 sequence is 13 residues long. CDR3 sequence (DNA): TGTGCCAGCTGTAAGGACTACTCCTACGAGCAGTACTTC. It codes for CASCKDYSYEQYF.